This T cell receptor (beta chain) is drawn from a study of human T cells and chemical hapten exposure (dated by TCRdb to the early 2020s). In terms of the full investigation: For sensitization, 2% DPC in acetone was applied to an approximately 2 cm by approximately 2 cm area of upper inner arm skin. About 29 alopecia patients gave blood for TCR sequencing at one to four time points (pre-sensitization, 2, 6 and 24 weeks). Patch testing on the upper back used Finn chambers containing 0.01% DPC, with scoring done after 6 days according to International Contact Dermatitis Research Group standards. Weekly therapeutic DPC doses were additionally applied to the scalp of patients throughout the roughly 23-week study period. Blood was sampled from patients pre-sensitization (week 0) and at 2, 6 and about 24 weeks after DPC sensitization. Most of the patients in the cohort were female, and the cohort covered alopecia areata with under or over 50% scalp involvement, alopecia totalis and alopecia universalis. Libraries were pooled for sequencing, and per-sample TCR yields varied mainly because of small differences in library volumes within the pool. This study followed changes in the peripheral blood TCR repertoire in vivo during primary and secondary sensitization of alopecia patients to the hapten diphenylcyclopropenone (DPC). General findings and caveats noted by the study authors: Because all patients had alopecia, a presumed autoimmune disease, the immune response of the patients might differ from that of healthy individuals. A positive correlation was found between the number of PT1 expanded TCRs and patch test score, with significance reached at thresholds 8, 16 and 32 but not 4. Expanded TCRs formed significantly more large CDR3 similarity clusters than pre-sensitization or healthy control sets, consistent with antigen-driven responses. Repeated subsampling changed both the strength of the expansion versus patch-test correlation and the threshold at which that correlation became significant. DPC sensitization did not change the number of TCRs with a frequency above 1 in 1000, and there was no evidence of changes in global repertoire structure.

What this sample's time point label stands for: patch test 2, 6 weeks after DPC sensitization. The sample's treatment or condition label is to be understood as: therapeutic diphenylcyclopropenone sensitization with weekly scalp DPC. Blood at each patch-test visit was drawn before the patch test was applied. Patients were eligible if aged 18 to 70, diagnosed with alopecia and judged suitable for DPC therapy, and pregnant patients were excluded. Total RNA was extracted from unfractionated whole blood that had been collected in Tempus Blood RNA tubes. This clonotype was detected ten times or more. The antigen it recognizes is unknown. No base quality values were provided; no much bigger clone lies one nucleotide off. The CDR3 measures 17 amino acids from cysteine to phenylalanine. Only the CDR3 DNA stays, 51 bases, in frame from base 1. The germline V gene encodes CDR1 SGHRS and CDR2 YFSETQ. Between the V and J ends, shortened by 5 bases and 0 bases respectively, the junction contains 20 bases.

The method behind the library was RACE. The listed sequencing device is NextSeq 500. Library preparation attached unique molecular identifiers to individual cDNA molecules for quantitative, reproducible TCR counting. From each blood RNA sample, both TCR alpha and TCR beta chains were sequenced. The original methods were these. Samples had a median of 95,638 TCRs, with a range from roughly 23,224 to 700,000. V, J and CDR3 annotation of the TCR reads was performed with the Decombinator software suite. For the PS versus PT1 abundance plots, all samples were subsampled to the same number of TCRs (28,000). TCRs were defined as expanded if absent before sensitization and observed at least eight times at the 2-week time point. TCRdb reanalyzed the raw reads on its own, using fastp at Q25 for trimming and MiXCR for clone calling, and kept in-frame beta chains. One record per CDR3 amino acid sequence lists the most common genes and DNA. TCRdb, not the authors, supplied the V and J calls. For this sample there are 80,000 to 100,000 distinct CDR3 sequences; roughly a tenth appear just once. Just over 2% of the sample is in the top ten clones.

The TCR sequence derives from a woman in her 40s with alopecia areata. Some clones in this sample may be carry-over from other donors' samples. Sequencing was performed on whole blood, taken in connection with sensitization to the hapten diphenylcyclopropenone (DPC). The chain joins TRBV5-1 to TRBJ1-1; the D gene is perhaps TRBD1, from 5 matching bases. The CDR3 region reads CASREGMGWTMNTEAFF. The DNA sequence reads TGCGCCAGCAGAGAGGGGATGGGTTGGACAATGAACACTGAAGCTTTCTTT.